A selection of T cell receptor beta chains follows, all from one sample in a study of post-analysis software for immune sequencing data. TCRdb processed the PCR reads anew with MiXCR; each CDR3 protein has one entry. The data show over 150,000 distinct CDR3 sequences, with 35% to 40% seen just once and approximately 30% held by the top ten. The sample here was blood, taken after autologous hematopoietic stem cell transplantation. These receptors came from a girl between 10 and 17 years old with multiple sclerosis. CDR3s include the opening cysteine and the closing phenylalanine or tryptophan. Fields, in order: J gene, V gene, CDR3 protein.

TRBJ1-2 | TRBV3-1 | CASSPARANYGYTF
TRBJ2-1 | TRBV12-3/TRBV12-4 | CASRLQRGLVVEQFF
TRBJ2-5 | TRBV29-1 | CSVATGLREQYF
TRBJ2-3 | TRBV20-1 | CSANGNTDTQYF
TRBJ2-7 | TRBV18 | CASSPFSTSGMEQYF
TRBJ1-4 | TRBV30 | CAWGDRVTNEKLFF
- | TRBV20-1 | CSARSMAGGSYEQYF
TRBJ2-1 | TRBV25-1 | CASSGSDSGTYNEQFF
TRBJ2-7 | TRBV10-1 | CASSESWPTYEQYF
TRBJ2-1 | TRBV20-1 | CSARGGRPAYNEQFF
TRBJ2-1 | TRBV28 | CASSVRREGLDEQFF
TRBJ2-5 | TRBV7-6 | CASSWTGGRTETQYF